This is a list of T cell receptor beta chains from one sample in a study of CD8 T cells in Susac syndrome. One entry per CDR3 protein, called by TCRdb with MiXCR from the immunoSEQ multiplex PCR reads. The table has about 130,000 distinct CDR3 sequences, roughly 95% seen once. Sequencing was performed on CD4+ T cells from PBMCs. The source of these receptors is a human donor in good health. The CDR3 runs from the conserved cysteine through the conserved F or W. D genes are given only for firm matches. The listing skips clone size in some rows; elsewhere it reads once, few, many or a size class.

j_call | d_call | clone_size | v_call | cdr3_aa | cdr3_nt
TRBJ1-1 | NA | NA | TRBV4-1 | CASSQEGRVADRRAFF | TGCGCCAGCAGCCAAGAGGGTAGAGTAGCCGACCGAAGAGCTTTCTTT
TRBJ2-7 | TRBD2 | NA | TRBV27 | CASSPVRLAGHLSPEQYF | TGTGCCAGCAGTCCCGTCAGACTAGCGGGACACTTAAGTCCCGAGCAGTACTTC
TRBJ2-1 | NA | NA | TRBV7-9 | CASSPPLRSPEQFF | TGTGCCAGCAGCCCGCCATTAAGGAGCCCTGAGCAGTTCTTC
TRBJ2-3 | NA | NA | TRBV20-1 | CSAREGVSTDTQYF | TGCAGTGCTAGAGAGGGGGTTAGCACAGATACGCAGTATTTT
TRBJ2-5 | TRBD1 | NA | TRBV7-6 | CASTQGAEQETQYF | TGTGCCAGCACCCAGGGGGCCGAACAAGAGACCCAGTACTTC
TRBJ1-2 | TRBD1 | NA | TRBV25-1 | CASRGTVDYGYTF | TGTGCCAGCAGAGGGACAGTCGATTATGGCTACACCTTC
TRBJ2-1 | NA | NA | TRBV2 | CASSEAEGVNEQFF | TGTGCCAGCAGTGAAGCGGAAGGGGTCAATGAGCAGTTCTTC
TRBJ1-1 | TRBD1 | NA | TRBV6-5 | CASRIPGQSAFF | TGTGCCAGCAGAATACCGGGACAGTCCGCTTTCTTT
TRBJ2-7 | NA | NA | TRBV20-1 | CSARGPAPGEQYF | TGCAGTGCGAGAGGCCCAGCTCCCGGCGAGCAGTACTTC
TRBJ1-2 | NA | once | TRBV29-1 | CSVEVGDASGGYTF | TGCAGCGTTGAGGTGGGGGACGCTTCTGGGGGCTACACCTTC
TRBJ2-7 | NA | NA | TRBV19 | CASSSLFGAEQYF | TGTGCCAGTAGTTCACTGTTTGGAGCCGAGCAGTACTTC
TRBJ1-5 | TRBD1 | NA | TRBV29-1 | CGGQGPYSNQPQHF | TGCGGCGGACAGGGCCCTTATAGCAATCAGCCCCAGCATTTT
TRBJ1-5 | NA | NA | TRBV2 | CASSDSLSNQPQHF | TGTGCCAGCAGTGACAGCCTTAGCAATCAGCCCCAGCATTTT
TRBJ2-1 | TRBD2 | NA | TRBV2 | CASSYGLAGGIGQFF | TGTGCCAGCAGCTACGGACTAGCGGGAGGTATAGGGCAGTTCTTC
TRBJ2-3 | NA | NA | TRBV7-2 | CASSLGGGGPRDTQYF | TGTGCCAGCAGCTTAGGCGGCGGCGGACCGCGGGATACGCAGTATTTT
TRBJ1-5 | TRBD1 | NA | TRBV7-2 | CASSLKGANQPQHF | TGTGCCAGCAGCTTGAAGGGGGCCAATCAGCCCCAGCATTTT
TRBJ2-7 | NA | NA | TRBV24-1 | CATSDSYEQYF | TGTGCCACCAGCGACAGCTACGAGCAGTACTTC
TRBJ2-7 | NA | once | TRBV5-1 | CASSLGPPSYEQYF | TGCGCCAGCAGCTTGGGGCCGCCCTCCTACGAGCAGTACTTC
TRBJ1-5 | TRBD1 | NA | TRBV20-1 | CSAQTGIRGQPQHF | TGCAGTGCGCAGACAGGGATAAGGGGTCAGCCCCAGCATTTT
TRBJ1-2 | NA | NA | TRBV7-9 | CASSLEGSRGYGYTF | TGTGCCAGCAGCTTAGAGGGCTCCAGGGGCTATGGCTACACCTTC
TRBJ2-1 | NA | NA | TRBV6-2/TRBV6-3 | CASTVGGAYNEQFF | TGTGCCAGCACCGTCGGGGGAGCGTACAATGAGCAGTTCTTC
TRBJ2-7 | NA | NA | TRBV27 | CASSFRDSSYEQYF | TGTGCCAGCAGTTTCCGTGACAGCTCCTACGAGCAGTACTTC